This TCR beta chain was retrieved from a study of blood T cell repertoires in COVID-19. The repertoire was sequenced with immunoSEQ multiplex PCR; TCRdb's copy has only in-frame clones and lacks some. The data hold more than 80,000 clones, with approximately 88% observed a single time. The CDR3 loop spans 14 amino acids. Germline V gene lookup returns CDR1 MNHEY and CDR2 SVGAGI. The V end lost 6 bases, the J end lost 0 bases, and 12 bases lay between the germline ends. This clone appeared a single time. The V gene is TRBV6-5, the J gene TRBJ2-7; D remains unclear. Material for sequencing was peripheral blood. The sequence was obtained from a woman of 80 years or more with active or convalescent COVID-19. DNA for the CDR3: TGTGCCAGCAGCCTCGAGGATAGCTCCTACGAGCAGTACTTC. Translated, it gives CASSLEDSSYEQYF.